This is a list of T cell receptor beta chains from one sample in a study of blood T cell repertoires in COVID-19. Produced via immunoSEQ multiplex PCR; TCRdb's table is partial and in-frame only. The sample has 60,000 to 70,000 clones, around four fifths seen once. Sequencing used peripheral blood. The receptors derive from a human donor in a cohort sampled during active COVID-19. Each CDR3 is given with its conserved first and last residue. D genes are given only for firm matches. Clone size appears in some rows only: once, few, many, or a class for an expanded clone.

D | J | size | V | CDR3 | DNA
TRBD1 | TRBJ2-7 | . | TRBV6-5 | CASRTGTGRYEQYF | TGTGCCAGCAGGACCGGGACAGGGCGCTACGAGCAGTACTTC
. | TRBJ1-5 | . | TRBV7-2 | CASSLVTQGGNQPQHF | TGTGCCAGCAGCTTAGTAACACAGGGTGGCAATCAGCCCCAGCATTTT
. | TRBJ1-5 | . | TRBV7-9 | CASSLDSGGNQPQHF | TGTGCCAGCAGCTTAGATTCGGGGGGCAATCAGCCCCAGCATTTT
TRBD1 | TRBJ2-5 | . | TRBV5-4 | CASSLPLTGGETQYF | TGTGCCAGCAGCTTGCCTCTCACAGGGGGAGAGACCCAGTACTTC
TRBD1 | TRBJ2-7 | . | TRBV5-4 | CASSLAAGGFYEQYF | TGTGCCAGCAGCTTGGCTGCAGGGGGATTCTACGAGCAGTACTTC
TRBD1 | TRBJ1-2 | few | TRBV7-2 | CASSARLTGEAYGYTF | TGTGCCAGCAGCGCAAGACTAACAGGGGAGGCCTATGGCTACACCTTC
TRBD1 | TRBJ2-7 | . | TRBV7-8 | CASSRGQREQYF | TGTGCCAGCAGCCGGGGACAGAGAGAGCAGTACTTC
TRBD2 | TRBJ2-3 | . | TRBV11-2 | CASSFSGGYTDTQYF | TGTGCCAGCAGCTTCAGCGGGGGGTACACAGATACGCAGTATTTT
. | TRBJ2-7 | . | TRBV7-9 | CASSSHRSRTPYEQYF | TGTGCCAGCAGCTCGCACAGGTCCCGGACCCCCTACGAGCAGTACTTC
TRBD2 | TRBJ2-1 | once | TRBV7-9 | CASSLGTSSPKSYNEQFF | TGTGCCAGCAGCTTAGGGACTAGCTCTCCTAAGTCCTACAATGAGCAGTTCTTC
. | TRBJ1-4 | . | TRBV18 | CASSPPKALGGANEKLFF | TGTGCCAGCTCACCACCGAAAGCTCTAGGAGGCGCTAATGAAAAACTGTTTTTT
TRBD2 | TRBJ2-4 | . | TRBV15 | CATSKTSGGAVAKNIQYF | TGTGCCACCAGCAAGACTAGCGGGGGGGCTGTGGCCAAAAACATTCAGTACTTC
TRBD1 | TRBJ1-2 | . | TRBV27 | CASSSPGTGFGYTF | TGTGCCAGCAGTTCCCCGGGGACAGGGTTTGGCTACACCTTC
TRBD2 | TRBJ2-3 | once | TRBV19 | CASSIFPLAGRDTQYF | TGTGCCAGTAGTATTTTCCCTTTAGCGGGGAGAGATACGCAGTATTTT
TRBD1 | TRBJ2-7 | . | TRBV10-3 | CAISEQGQVFSEQYF | TGTGCCATCAGTGAGCAGGGACAGGTCTTTAGTGAGCAGTACTTC
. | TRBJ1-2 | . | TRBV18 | CASSPRGEGYTF | TGTGCCAGCTCACCCAGGGGAGAGGGCTACACCTTC
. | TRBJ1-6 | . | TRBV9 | CASSVDPTPEHSPLHF | TGTGCCAGCAGCGTAGATCCCACACCCGAACATTCACCCCTCCACTTT
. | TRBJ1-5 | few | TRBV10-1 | CASSEYPGQPQHF | TGCGCCAGCAGTGAATACCCAGGTCAGCCCCAGCATTTT
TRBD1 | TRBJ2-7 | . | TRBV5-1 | CASSKQGQPSSYEQYF | TGCGCCAGCAGCAAACAGGGACAGCCTAGCTCCTACGAGCAGTACTTC
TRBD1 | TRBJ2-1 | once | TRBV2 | CASSGQGAIFEQFF | TGTGCCAGCAGCGGACAGGGGGCTATTTTTGAGCAGTTCTTC
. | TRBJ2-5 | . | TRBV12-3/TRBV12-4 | CASSLRRAETQYF | TGTGCCAGCAGTCTACGGAGGGCGGAGACCCAGTACTTC
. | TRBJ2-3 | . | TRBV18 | CASSPPSRTTYTQYF | TGTGCCAGCTCACCACCTTCTCGAACCACATATACGCAGTATTTT
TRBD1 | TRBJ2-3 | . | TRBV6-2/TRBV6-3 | CASSQGADTQYF | TGTGCCAGCAGCCAGGGGGCAGATACGCAGTATTTT
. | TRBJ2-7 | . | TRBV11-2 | CASSHAVGGNEQYF | TGTGCCAGCAGCCATGCCGTGGGGGGAAACGAGCAGTACTTC
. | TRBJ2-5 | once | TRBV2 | CASSEVILKETQYF | TGTGCCAGCAGTGAAGTAATCCTAAAGGAGACCCAGTACTTC
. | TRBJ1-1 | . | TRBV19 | CASSRRNEAFF | TGTGCCAGTAGCCGGCGGAATGAAGCTTTCTTT
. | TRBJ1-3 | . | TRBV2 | CASSLQENTIYF | TGTGCCAGCAGCTTACAGGAGAACACCATATATTTT
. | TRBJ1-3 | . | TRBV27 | CASSVNRSGKSGNTIYF | TGTGCCAGCAGCGTCAACAGATCGGGGAAGTCTGGAAACACCATATATTTT
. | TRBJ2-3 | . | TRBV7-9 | CASSSRQGTDTQYF | TGTGCCAGCAGCTCCCGACAGGGCACAGATACGCAGTATTTT
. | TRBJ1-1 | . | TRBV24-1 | CATSDSGGLGTEAFF | TGTGCCACCAGTGATTCGGGAGGGTTGGGCACTGAAGCTTTCTTT
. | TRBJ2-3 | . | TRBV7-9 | CASSQGRGAGLDTQYF | TGTGCCAGCAGCCAGGGTCGCGGGGCTGGGCTAGATACGCAGTATTTT
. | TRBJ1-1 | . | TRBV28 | CASSFGRHTEAFF | TGTGCCAGCAGTTTTGGCAGGCACACTGAAGCTTTCTTT
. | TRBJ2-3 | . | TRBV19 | CASSMGAVDTQYF | TGTGCCAGTAGTATGGGAGCAGTTGATACGCAGTATTTT
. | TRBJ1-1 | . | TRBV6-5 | CASSYSSVNTEAFF | TGTGCCAGCAGTTACTCTTCCGTGAACACTGAAGCTTTCTTT
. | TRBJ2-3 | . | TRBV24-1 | CATSDPTETDTQYF | TGTGCCACCAGTGACCCGACAGAGACAGATACGCAGTATTTT
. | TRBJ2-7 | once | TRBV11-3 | CASSFGQGNYEQYF | TGTGCCAGCAGCTTCGGGCAGGGAAACTACGAGCAGTACTTC
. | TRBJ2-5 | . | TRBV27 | CASSSRWGPVRETQYF | TGTGCCAGCAGCTCCAGGTGGGGGCCCGTTAGAGAGACCCAGTACTTC
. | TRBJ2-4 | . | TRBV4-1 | CASSPSGAPKNIQYF | TGCGCCAGCAGCCCGAGCGGAGCCCCCAAAAACATTCAGTACTTC
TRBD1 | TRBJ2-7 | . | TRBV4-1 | CASSHDRGFHEQYF | TGCGCCAGCAGCCATGACAGGGGGTTCCACGAGCAGTACTTC
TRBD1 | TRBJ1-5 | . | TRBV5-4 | CASSEDRASNQPQHF | TGTGCCAGCAGCGAGGACAGGGCTAGCAATCAGCCCCAGCATTTT
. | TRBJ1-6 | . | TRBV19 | CASSMGGGSPLHF | TGTGCCAGTAGTATGGGGGGTGGTTCACCCCTCCACTTT
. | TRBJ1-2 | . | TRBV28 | CASRPGGAHYGYTF | TGTGCCAGCAGACCGGGGGGCGCCCACTATGGCTACACCTTC
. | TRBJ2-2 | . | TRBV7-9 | CASSLETRGRTGELFF | TGTGCCAGCAGCTTAGAAACCAGGGGTAGAACCGGGGAGCTGTTTTTT
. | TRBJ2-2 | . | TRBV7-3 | CASSPGGFAAPNTGELFF | TGTGCCAGCAGCCCTGGGGGGTTTGCGGCGCCCAACACCGGGGAGCTGTTTTTT
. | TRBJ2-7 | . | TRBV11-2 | CASSLDGRAYEQYF | TGTGCCAGCAGCTTAGATGGGCGCGCCTACGAGCAGTACTTC
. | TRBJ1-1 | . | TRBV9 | CASTLLSGYEAFF | TGTGCCAGCACGCTCCTATCGGGGTACGAAGCTTTCTTT
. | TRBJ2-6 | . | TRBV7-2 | CASSQGYSGANVLTF | TGTGCCAGCTCCCAGGGTTACTCTGGGGCCAACGTCCTGACTTTC
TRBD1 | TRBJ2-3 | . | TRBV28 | CASSSGGGRDTQYF | TGTGCCAGCAGTTCAGGGGGCGGAAGAGATACGCAGTATTTT
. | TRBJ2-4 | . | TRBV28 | CASSIQSGAKNIQYF | TGTGCCAGCAGTATCCAATCGGGGGCCAAAAACATTCAGTACTTC
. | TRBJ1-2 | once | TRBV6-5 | CASSYRDTNYGYTF | TGTGCCAGCAGTTACAGGGACACCAACTATGGCTACACCTTC
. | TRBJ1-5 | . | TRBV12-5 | CASGFRGVGSNQPQHF | TGTGCTAGTGGTTTCCGGGGAGTGGGTAGCAATCAGCCCCAGCATTTT
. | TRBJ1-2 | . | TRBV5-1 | CASSSEQAADGYTF | TGCGCCAGCAGCTCCGAACAGGCGGCGGATGGCTACACCTTC